The sample holds a few counts of the clone carrying this T cell receptor (beta chain). Its antigen is unidentified. J was trimmed by 7 bases and V by 1 base; bases with no gene match: 7. This CDR3 has 16 amino acids. From germline, CDR1 is SGHVS and CDR2 FNYEAQ. The sample belongs to a study of T cell responses to AZD1222 COVID-19 vaccine. Produced via immunoSEQ multiplex PCR; TCRdb's table is partial and in-frame only. The sample consists of 60,000 to 70,000 clones, 80% to 90% of them appearing once. General study results and limits: Elevations in Spike-specific TCR breadth and depth followed administration of two AZD1222 doses. Most donors were white British and more were female, and clonal diversity was possibly underestimated. After the peak T cell response, and only then, were repertoires sampled.

The TCR was taken from an adult in good health. The chain has TRBV7-6 and TRBJ2-1; 10 bases align to TRBD1. The material was peripheral blood, obtained on day 0 of AZD1222 vaccination. The CDR3 spells CASSLEVGTGENEQFF. The DNA of the CDR3 is TGTGCCAGCAGCTTAGAGGTGGGGACAGGGGAGAATGAGCAGTTCTTC.